The T cell receptor (beta chain) under discussion was sequenced for a study of T cell responses to AZD1222 COVID-19 vaccine. Across the study: Analysis merged second doses at about 4 or about 12 weeks.

Using immunoSEQ multiplex PCR, the repertoire was profiled, and TCRdb retains in-frame clones only, with some absent. The sample lists 85,000 to 120,000 clones, about 85% occurring once. Overall study results and limits: Seropositive AZD1222 recipients at baseline numbered only 5 or 6. Spike-specific TCR breadth and depth were elevated following two AZD1222 doses. In a largely white British group with more females than males, clonal diversity was possibly underestimated.

The CDR3 is made up of 12 amino acids. Germline lookup yields CDR1 SGHAT and CDR2 FQNNGV. V was clipped by 3 bases and J by 0 bases, with 3 bases between them. To note about this clone: The antigen is undetermined.

The receptor's source is an adult in good health. V and J are TRBV11-2 and TRBJ2-7, with D unresolved. The sample was peripheral blood, taken on day 0 of AZD1222 vaccination. Written as DNA, the CDR3 is TGTGCCAGCAGCTTGAACTCCTACGAGCAGTACTTC. Protein sequence: CASSLNSYEQYF. The entire variable domain, with the rest obtained from reference TRBV11-2 and TRBJ2-7, is as follows: EAGVAQSPRYKIIEKRQSVAFWCNPISGHATLYWYQQILGQGPKLLIQFQNNGVVDDSQLPKDRFSAERLKGVDSTLKIQPAKLEDSAVYLCASSLNSYEQYFGPGTRLTVT.